This TCR beta chain was obtained from a study of blood T cells in healthy people across ages. The authors ran a second PCR of 7 to 11 cycles using a sample-barcoded 5' primer and a J-beta primer mix. TCRdb re-called the 5' RACE reads through MiXCR, storing one row per CDR3 protein. In the table there are approximately 800,000 distinct CDR3 sequences, about 26% of which are singletons. Another study also made use of these data, one on T cells of mothers and their children.

Sequenced input: blood. This sequence was found in a boy between 10 and 17 years old in good health.

The CDR3 sequence is CASTEQTLSYNSPLHF. The DNA of the CDR3 is TGTGCCAGCACCGAACAGACACTCTCCTATAATTCACCCCTCCACTTT. V gene TRBV12-3 or TRBV12-4 combines with J gene TRBJ1-6, with no clear D. Trimming stripped 7 bases from V and 0 bases from J, with 13 bases between. This CDR3 is built from 16 residues.